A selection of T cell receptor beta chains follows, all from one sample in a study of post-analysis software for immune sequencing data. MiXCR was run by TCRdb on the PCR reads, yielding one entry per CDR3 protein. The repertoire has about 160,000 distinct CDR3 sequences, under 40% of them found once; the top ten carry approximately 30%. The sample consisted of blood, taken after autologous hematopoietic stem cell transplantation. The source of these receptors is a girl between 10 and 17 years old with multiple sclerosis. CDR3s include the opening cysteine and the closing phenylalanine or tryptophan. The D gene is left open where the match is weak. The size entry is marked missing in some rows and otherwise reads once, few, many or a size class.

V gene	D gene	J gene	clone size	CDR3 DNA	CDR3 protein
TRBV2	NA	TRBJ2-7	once	TGTGCCAGCAGCCCCTTGGGCGGGAACTCCTACGAGCAGTACTTC	CASSPLGGNSYEQYF
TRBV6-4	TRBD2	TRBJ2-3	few	TGTGCCAGCAGTGACAGGCCTAGCGGTAGCACAGATACGCAGTATTTT	CASSDRPSGSTDTQYF
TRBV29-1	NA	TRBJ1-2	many	TGCAGCGACCTAGGTGGTGGCTACACCTTC	CSDLGGGYTF
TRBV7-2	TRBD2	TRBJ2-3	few	TGTGCCAGCAGCTTAGTTCCTAGCGGGAGCACAGATACGCAGTATTTT	CASSLVPSGSTDTQYF
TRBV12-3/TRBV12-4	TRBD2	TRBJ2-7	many	TGTGCCAGCAGTTTTAGGCGGGAGGTAATTCCCTCCTACGAGCAGTACTTC	CASSFRREVIPSYEQYF
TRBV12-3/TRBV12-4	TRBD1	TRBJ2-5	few	TGTGCCAGCAGTCCCCACAGGGGATCGGTACGGGAGACCCAGTACTTC	CASSPHRGSVRETQYF
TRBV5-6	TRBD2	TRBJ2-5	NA	TGTGCCAGCAGCTTTGTACTAGCGGGATCTTCGGGAGAGACCCAGTACTTC	CASSFVLAGSSGETQYF
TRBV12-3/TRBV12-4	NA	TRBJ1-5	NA	TGTGCCAGCAGTTTTGCTTTCGATCAGCCCCAGCATTTT	CASSFAFDQPQHF
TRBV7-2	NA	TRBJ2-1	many	TGTGCCAGCAGCTTAGACGGCGCTGTGGGGGGAGAACAGTTCTTC	CASSLDGAVGGEQFF
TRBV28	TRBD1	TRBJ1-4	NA	TGTGCCACTACAATAGGGGACAGTAATGAAAAACTGTTTTTT	CATTIGDSNEKLFF
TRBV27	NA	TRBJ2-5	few	TGTGCCAGCAGTTACAGGGAACAAGAGACCCAGTACTTC	CASSYREQETQYF
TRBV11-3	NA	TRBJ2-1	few	TGTGCCAGCAGCCTCCGGGACCGCCCAAATGAGCAGTTCTTC	CASSLRDRPNEQFF
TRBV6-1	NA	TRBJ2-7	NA	TGTGCCAGCAGTGAAGTAAGGACAGGAGCGGGCGAGCAGTACTTC	CASSEVRTGAGEQYF
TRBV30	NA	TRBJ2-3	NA	TGTGCCTGGAGTGGCCTGGGGGATACGCAGTATTTT	CAWSGLGDTQYF
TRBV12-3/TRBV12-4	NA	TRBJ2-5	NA	TGTGCCAGCAGCCCTCTTTCGAAAGAGACCCAGTACTTC	CASSPLSKETQYF
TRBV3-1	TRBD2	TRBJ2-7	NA	TGTGCCAGCAGCCAAGAACCCGGGACTAGCGGGGGACTCTCCTACGAGCAGTACTTC	CASSQEPGTSGGLSYEQYF
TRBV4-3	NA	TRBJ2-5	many	TGCGCCAGCAGCCAAGAGGCCAGAAGAGAGACCCAGTACTTC	CASSQEARRETQYF
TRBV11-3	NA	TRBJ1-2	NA	TGTGCCAGCAGCCCGGGAAGGGATTATAACTATGGCCACACCTTC	CASSPGRDYNYGHTF
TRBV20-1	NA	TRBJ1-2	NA	TGCAGTGCTAGAGAGAACCCTGGGGACGGCTACACCTTC	CSARENPGDGYTF
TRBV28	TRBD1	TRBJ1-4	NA	TGTGCCGGCAGTACCCGGACAGGGCCTAATGAAAAACTGTTTTTT	CAGSTRTGPNEKLFF
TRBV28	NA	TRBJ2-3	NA	TGTGCCAGCAGTTTTCTTAGGGCAGATACGCAGTATTTT	CASSFLRADTQYF
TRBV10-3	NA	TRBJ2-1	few	TGTGCCATCAGTGCGGCTAGCTCCACCTACAATGAGCAGTTCTTC	CAISAASSTYNEQFF
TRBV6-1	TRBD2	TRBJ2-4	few	TGTGCCAGCAGGCCAGCGGGAGGGGTCAAAAACATTCAGTACTTC	CASRPAGGVKNIQYF
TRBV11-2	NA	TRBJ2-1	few	TGTGCCAGCAGCCCTACGACGGGGGCACGAAATGAGCAGTTCTTC	CASSPTTGARNEQFF
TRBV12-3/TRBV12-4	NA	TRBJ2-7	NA	TGTGCCAGCAGTTTTGTATCCCCCTACGAGCAGTACTTC	CASSFVSPYEQYF
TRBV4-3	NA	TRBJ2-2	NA	TGCGCCAGCAGCCACGGTGGGGCGAACACCGGGGAGCTGTTTTTT	CASSHGGANTGELFF
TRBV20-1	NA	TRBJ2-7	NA	TGCAGTGCTAGAGGGGGGGACCTACACTACGAGCAGTACTTC	CSARGGDLHYEQYF
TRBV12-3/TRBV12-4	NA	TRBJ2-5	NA	TGTGCCAGCAGTCCGGGAACCCGTCAAGAGACCCAGTACTTC	CASSPGTRQETQYF
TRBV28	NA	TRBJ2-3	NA	TGTGCCAGCCATAATCCGGGACCTTTAGGGGGCACAGATACGCAGTATTTT	CASHNPGPLGGTDTQYF
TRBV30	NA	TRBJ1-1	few	TGTGCCTGGAGTGTACTAGGGGCCGCGACTGAAGCTTTCTTT	CAWSVLGAATEAFF
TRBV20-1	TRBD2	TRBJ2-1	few	TGCAGTGCTAGAGATCTAGCGGGAGGGTACAATGAGCAGTTCTTC	CSARDLAGGYNEQFF
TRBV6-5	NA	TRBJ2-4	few	TGTGCCAGCAGTCCACACGGACAGAAAAACATTCAGTACTTC	CASSPHGQKNIQYF
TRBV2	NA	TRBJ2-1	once	TGTGCCAGCAGTGTAGCAGGGTACAATGAGCAGTTCTTC	CASSVAGYNEQFF
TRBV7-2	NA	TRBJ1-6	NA	TGTGCCAGCAGCTTAGCGTTTGAGGCTTCACCCCTCCACTTT	CASSLAFEASPLHF
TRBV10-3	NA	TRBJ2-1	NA	TGTGCCAGTAGTATGATGAACCCTGGCGACAATGAGCAGTTCTTC	CASSMMNPGDNEQFF
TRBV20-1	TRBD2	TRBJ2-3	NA	TGCAGTGCTCCTATAGCGGGAGCAGATACGCAGTATTTT	CSAPIAGADTQYF
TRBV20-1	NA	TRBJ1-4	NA	TGCAGTGCTAGAACTCAGAGGGGGGAAAAACTGTTTTTT	CSARTQRGEKLFF
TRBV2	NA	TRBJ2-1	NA	TGTGCCAGCAGTGGGGCTCATGAGCAGTTCTTC	CASSGAHEQFF
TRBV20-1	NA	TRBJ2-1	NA	TGCAGTGCCCGTGCCAGCACAAGCTCCTGCAATGAGCAGTTCTTC	CSARASTSSCNEQFF
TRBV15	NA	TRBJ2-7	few	TGTGCCACCAGCAGAGATTTTAGGCTAGGAGAGCAGTACTTC	CATSRDFRLGEQYF
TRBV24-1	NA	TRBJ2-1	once	TGTGCCACCAGTCTTCCGGGAAACAATGAGCAGTTCTTC	CATSLPGNNEQFF
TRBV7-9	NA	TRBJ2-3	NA	TGTGCCAGCAGCTCATACGACAGGAGCACAGATACGCAGTATTTT	CASSSYDRSTDTQYF
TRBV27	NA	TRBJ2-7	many	TGTGCCAGCAGTCCGGGACTGCTTCTCTACGAGCAGTACTTC	CASSPGLLLYEQYF
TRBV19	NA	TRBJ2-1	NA	TGTGCCAGTAGTCTCAGGACTACCGGGGCCTACAATGAGCAGTTCTTC	CASSLRTTGAYNEQFF
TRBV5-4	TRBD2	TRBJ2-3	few	TGTGCCAGCAGACGAGCGGGAGGGCGCACAGATACGCAGTATTTT	CASRRAGGRTDTQYF
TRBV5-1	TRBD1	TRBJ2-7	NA	TGCGCCAGCAGCTTGTCCCGACAGGGCGTCGGCTCCTACGAGCAGTACTTC	CASSLSRQGVGSYEQYF
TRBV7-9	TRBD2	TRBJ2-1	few	TGTGCCAGCAGCCCCACTGGACTAGCGGGAGAAAACTACAATGAGCAGTTCTTC	CASSPTGLAGENYNEQFF
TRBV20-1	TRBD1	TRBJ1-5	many	TGCAGTGCTCGGGGGGACAGGGGGCTTAATCAGCCCCAGCATTTT	CSARGDRGLNQPQHF
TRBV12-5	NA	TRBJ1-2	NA	TGTGCTAGTGGTTTGCGGGGGGATTATGGCTACACCTTC	CASGLRGDYGYTF
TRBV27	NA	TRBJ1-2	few	TGTGCCACCTTGACCCACTATGGCTACACCTTC	CATLTHYGYTF
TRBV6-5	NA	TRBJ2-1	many	TGTGCCAGCAGTTACCGGCGACGGGGCGATGAGCAGTTCTTC	CASSYRRRGDEQFF
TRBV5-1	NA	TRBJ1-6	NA	TGCGCCAGCAGCTTGGGTCCAGAGACGGGGATTCGGAAACCCCACTTT	CASSLGPETGIRKPHF